This TCR beta chain was found in a study of beta chain features in type 1 diabetes. The isolated RNA, all of it, was reverse transcribed, so expressed TCRB transcripts were what got sequenced. Read totals for stem cell-like memory T cell samples averaged around 1 million. TCRdb's copy holds only in-frame clones and misses some; the assay was immunoSEQ multiplex PCR. Of tens of thousands of clones detected, approximately 60% appear once; the ten largest clones hold 0.29%. Points on this clone: Its target is unknown.

The V and J ends lost 10 bases and 3 bases, in that order; junction bases with no gene match: 10. Germline loops: CDR1 MNHNS, CDR2 SASEGT. The CDR3 runs 14 residues. Purity exceeding 98% was reached by all sorted populations. Overall study findings and caveats: Cells carrying high TCR expression could end up over-represented when cDNA is sequenced. The naive, central memory and Treg TCRB repertoires of patients appeared to be more similar to one another than those of healthy donors. Type 1 diabetes patients showed a moderate but significant shortening of TCRB CDR3s in all four CD4+ subsets.

The receptor was derived from a woman aged 25-40 years with type 1 diabetes. The sequencing sample was made of stem cell memory CD4+ T cells from blood. The V and J genes are TRBV6-1 and TRBJ2-7; 9 nucleotides agree with TRBD2. The CDR3: CATETGTSIYEQYF. In DNA, the CDR3 is TGTGCCACCGAAACCGGGACTAGCATCTACGAGCAGTACTTC.